The table lists the clone carrying this TCR beta chain with a few counts. Its ends do not fully match the called genes, so a read error is possible. The sample comes from a study of blood T cell repertoires in COVID-19. Looking at the study overall: From the United States, Italy and Spain came samples of acute and convalescent COVID-19. T cells, B-cell-depleted T cells, or PBMCs provided the cDNA or gDNA that served as material.

In the study's own analysis: Amplifying reference gene primers gave estimates of nucleated cell counts. Libraries were prepared by immunoSEQ multiplex PCR; TCRdb keeps only in-frame clonotypes and omits some of them. That table is the source of V, J and clone size, and D and trimming were worked out from the DNA. This table holds about 170,000 clones, approximately 87% found once. A Seattle source enrolled patients during active infection and followed them longitudinally. This CDR3 region has 13 residues. Germline lookup yields CDR1 SNHLY and CDR2 FYNNEI. This chain links TRBV2 with TRBJ1-2; D possibly corresponds to TRBD1 (5 bases). The sample was peripheral blood. This TCR came from a woman aged 60-75 years with COVID-19, enrolled during active disease. This CDR3 reads CASSVVRQPRPLF. The DNA for the CDR3 is TGTGCCAGCAGTGTGGTGCGACAGCCGCGACCCCTCTTC.